This passage covers 27 T cell receptor beta chains from one sample sequenced in a study of OX40 agonist ivuxolimab in advanced cancers. Assay used: immunoSEQ multiplex PCR; TCRdb lists only in-frame clones, some missing. Of about 45,000 clones in the sample, just under 95% are singletons; the top ten hold around 15%. The sequenced sample was CD4+ or CD8+ T cells sorted from blood, obtained in a trial of the OX40 agonist ivuxolimab. These receptors were taken from an adult with an advanced solid tumor such as melanoma, head and neck, liver or kidney cancer.

Note on this clone: This sample also contains other DNA sequences that code for the same CDR3. The chain couples TRBV9 to TRBJ2-7; D might be TRBD1 (5 bases). The CDR3 runs to 14 residues. Trimming took 0 bases from V and 1 from J, leaving 8 bases between them. Germline CDR1 is SGDLS and CDR2 is YYNGEE. The CDR3 loop reads CASSVVPGSYEQYF. The CDR3 DNA follows: TGTGCCAGCAGCGTAGTTCCAGGGTCCTACGAGCAGTACTTC.

This sequence joins TRBV7-2 and TRBJ2-2; 7 bases align to TRBD2. CDR1 is SGHTA, CDR2 FQGNSA, per germline. Unmatched junction bases numbered 9, after V lost 1 base and J lost 4 bases. The CDR3 is made up of 17 amino acids. The CDR3 sequence: CASSLERLADFTGELFF. The CDR3 DNA follows: TGTGCCAGCAGCTTAGAGCGTCTAGCGGATTTCACCGGGGAGCTGTTTTTT. Looking up the rest from reference TRBV7-2 and TRBJ2-2 gives the full variable domain: GAGVSQSPSNKVTEKGKDVELRCDPISGHTALYWYRQSLGQGLEFLIYFQGNSAPDKSGLPSDRFSAERTGGSVSTLTIQRTQQEDSAVYLCASSLERLADFTGELFFGEGSRLTVL.

About this clone: Other DNA sequences from this sample encode an identical CDR3 as well. The CDR3 loop is CASSLVGANVLTF. CDR3 coding DNA: TGTGCCAGCAGTTTGGTTGGGGCCAACGTCCTGACTTTC. V is TRBV27 and J is TRBJ2-6; D ambiguous. This CDR3 is 13 amino acids long. Trimming cost V 3 bases and J 3 bases, with 3 bases left between them. The germline V gene encodes CDR1 MNHEY and CDR2 SMNVEV (reference sequence).

V and J are TRBV7-9 and TRBJ2-7; D is possibly TRBD2 (5 bases). The CDR3 is 13 amino acids. Germline values: CDR1 SEHNR, CDR2 FQNEAQ (reference sequence). Trimming removed 6 bases from V and 0 bases from J, with 9 bases in between. CDR3 in DNA: TGTGCCAGCAGGACGGGGAGCTCCTACGAGCAGTACTTC. Translation: CASRTGSSYEQYF.

CDR3 sequence (DNA): TGTGCCAGCAGCTCAGGGACCGACTATGGCTACACCTTC. Translated, it gives CASSSGTDYGYTF. V usage is TRBV28 and J usage is TRBJ1-2; D is possibly TRBD1 (5 bases). V was trimmed by 6 bases and J by 3 bases, leaving 11 bases between them. The CDR3 totals 13 residues. Per the germline V gene, CDR1 is MDHEN and CDR2 is SYDVKM.

This sequence joins TRBV28 and TRBJ2-3; perhaps TRBD2 as D (6 bases). Trimming took 1 base from V and 1 from J, leaving 18 bases between them. The germline CDR1 and CDR2 sequences are MDHEN and SYDVKM. This CDR3 has 18 amino acids. The CDR3 loop is CASSLSYLEERGTDTQYF. The CDR3 DNA reads as TGTGCCAGCAGTTTATCTTACCTTGAGGAGCGGGGCACAGATACGCAGTATTTT.

The chain uses TRBV29-1 and TRBJ2-3; 7 bases match TRBD2. CDR1 is SQVTM and CDR2 is ANQGSEA in the germline V gene. V trimming: 8 bases; J trimming: 1 base; junction bases outside the gene matches: 12. There are 15 residues in the CDR3. Here the CDR3 DNA reads TGCAGCTCAACCTACACTAGCGATCGCACAGATACGCAGTATTTT. Protein: CSSTYTSDRTDTQYF.

This chain uses TRBV27 with TRBJ2-3; the match to TRBD2 covers 10 bases. Germline assignment: CDR1 MNHEY and CDR2 SMNVEV (reference sequence). The CDR3 length is 13 residues. V was pared by 10 bases and J by 4 bases, with 5 bases of the junction left unmatched. The CDR3 here is CATTGTSADTQYF. CDR3 nucleotides: TGTGCCACAACCGGGACTAGCGCAGATACGCAGTATTTT.

The chain links TRBV7-9 to TRBJ2-3, with D possibly TRBD1 on 6 matching bases. Trimming pared 7 bases from V and 2 bases from J, leaving 13 bases between. Germline V lookup: CDR1 SEHNR, CDR2 FQNEAQ (reference sequence). The length of the CDR3 is 14 residues. In DNA, the CDR3 is TGTGCCAGCAAGAAACAGGGTTACACAGATACGCAGTATTTT. Translating gives CASKKQGYTDTQYF.

V is TRBV28 and J is TRBJ2-3, with D hard to call. Deletions cut 1 base from V and 0 bases from J, with 17 bases between. Germline V CDR1 and CDR2: MDHEN, SYDVKM. This CDR3 has 18 residues. For the CDR3, the DNA is TGTGCCAGCAGTTTATCCTCCTCCCTTAGCAGGAGCACAGATACGCAGTATTTT. Amino acids: CASSLSSSLSRSTDTQYF.

This sequence joins TRBV7-9 and TRBJ2-2; D is unclear. Germline V gives CDR1 SEHNR, CDR2 FQNEAQ (reference sequence). V was clipped by 6 bases and J by 8 bases, with 13 bases between them. CDR3 length equals 13 residues. The CDR3 DNA follows: TGTGCCAGCAGTCCCCCCCTGGGGGGGGAGCTGTTTTTT. Encoded protein: CASSPPLGGELFF.

The chain joins TRBV7-9 to TRBJ2-7, with D possibly being TRBD1 (7 bases). This CDR3 has 16 amino acids. Germline values: CDR1 SEHNR, CDR2 FQNEAQ (reference sequence). The V end was cut by 5 bases, the J end by 4 bases, with 21 bases between. This CDR3 is CASSQPSQQGRYEQYF. CDR3 nucleotides: TGTGCCAGCAGCCAACCCTCGCAACAGGGGAGGTACGAGCAGTACTTC.

This clone was found once. The V call is TRBV28, the J call TRBJ2-7, with 9 positions matching TRBD1. This CDR3 is built from 14 residues. Germline CDR1 MDHEN, CDR2 SYDVKM. Trimming removed 5 bases from V and 1 base from J; junction bases left unmatched: 3. CDR3 DNA sequence: TGTGCCAGCAGTGCGGGACAGGGATCCTACGAGCAGTACTTC. This gives the protein CASSAGQGSYEQYF.

V and J are TRBV6-5 and TRBJ1-1; D is possibly TRBD1 (5 bases). Germline CDR1 and CDR2: MNHEY and SVGAGI. Trimming stripped 6 bases from V and 1 base from J, with 12 bases between. The CDR3 contains 14 residues. Here the CDR3 reads CASSVGQGNTEAFF. CDR3 coding DNA: TGTGCCAGCAGCGTAGGGCAGGGGAACACTGAAGCTTTCTTT.

The chain uses TRBV6-5 and TRBJ2-2; D gene uncertain. Germline CDR1 MNHEY, CDR2 SVGAGI. This CDR3 has 16 amino acids. With 0 bases removed from V and 0 bases from J, the gap between germline ends came to 8 bases. CDR3 sequence reads: CASSYSSQPNTGELFF. Written as DNA, the CDR3 is TGTGCCAGCAGTTACTCTAGTCAACCGAACACCGGGGAGCTGTTTTTT.

The rearrangement joins TRBV4-3 to TRBJ2-1, with 9 positions matching TRBD2. Unmatched junction bases numbered 6, after V lost 1 base and J lost 8 bases. This CDR3 has 15 amino acids. The germline CDR1 and CDR2 sequences are LGHNA and YSLEER. CDR3 in amino acids: CASSQATSGLDEQFF. The CDR3 DNA is TGCGCCAGCAGCCAAGCAACTAGCGGGTTGGATGAGCAGTTCTTC.

The V gene is TRBV27, the J gene TRBJ1-1; D is perhaps TRBD1 (5 bases). CDR3 length: 13 amino acids. Germline V gene lookup returns CDR1 MNHEY and CDR2 SMNVEV (reference sequence). Deletions cut 3 bases from V and 3 bases from J, with 8 bases between. The CDR3 DNA is TGTGCCAGCAGTTTGGGGGAGTACACTGAAGCTTTCTTT. Amino acids: CASSLGEYTEAFF.

This clone was detected once. This chain connects TRBV7-6 to TRBJ2-7; D uncertain. The CDR3 sequence is 12 residues long. The germline V and J ends were trimmed by 2 bases and 6 bases, with 8 bases remaining between them. Germline CDR1 reads SGHVS; CDR2 reads FNYEAQ. The CDR3 DNA reads TGTGCCAGCAGCTTAAACCTACGCGAGCAGTACTTC. Protein: CASSLNLREQYF.

The chain combines TRBV4-3 with TRBJ2-1, with D perhaps TRBD2 (5 bases). V dropped 0 bases and J dropped 7 bases, with 19 bases sitting between them. The CDR3 spans 17 residues. CDR1 and CDR2 from the germline V gene are LGHNA and YSLEER. In nucleotides, the CDR3 is TGCGCCAGCAGCCAAGACAGAGGGCTTTATTTAGGTAATGAGCAGTTCTTC. Its translation: CASSQDRGLYLGNEQFF.

A few counts support this clone. J is TRBJ2-3 and V is TRBV6-5; D unresolved. Germline lookup yields CDR1 MNHEY and CDR2 SVGAGI. Between the trimmed V and J ends, which lost 0 bases and 4 bases, there was a span of 5 bases. This CDR3 has 13 residues. CDR3 sequence (DNA): TGTGCCAGCAGTTACTCGAACTCAGATACGCAGTATTTT. Translating it yields CASSYSNSDTQYF.

V and J are TRBV2 and TRBJ2-5; D unresolved. Germline CDR1 and CDR2: SNHLY and FYNNEI. The CDR3 extends over 12 amino acids. V lost 6 bases and J lost 4, with 9 bases in between. CDR3 sequence (DNA): TGTGCCAGCAGCGAAACAGCAGAGACCCAGTACTTC. This translates into CASSETAETQYF.

J is TRBJ1-5 and V is TRBV6-5; D gene uncertain. The V gene's germline CDR1 is MNHEY and CDR2 SVGAGI. The V and J ends lost 10 bases and 7 bases respectively, with 17 bases between them. The length of the CDR3 is 13 residues. CDR3 nucleotides: TGTGCCATCTCACAAGGAGCGGGGCAGCCCCAGCATTTT. Its translation: CAISQGAGQPQHF.

The rearrangement joins TRBV2 to TRBJ2-1; D might be TRBD1 (6 bases). Trimming removed 9 bases at V and 8 bases at J, with 20 bases between. CDR3 length: 14 residues. Germline values: CDR1 SNHLY, CDR2 FYNNEI. CDR3 bases: TGTGCCAGTGGGGGTGAGCCCAGACAGGATGAGCAGTTCTTC. Encoded protein: CASGGEPRQDEQFF.

This clone occurred once. The rearrangement joins TRBV11-2 to TRBJ2-7; tentative D call: TRBD1 (5 bases). Trimming removed 1 base at V and 3 bases at J, with 7 bases between. CDR1 and CDR2 (germline): SGHAT, FQNNGV. There are 13 residues in the CDR3. The CDR3 DNA follows: TGTGCCAGCAGCTTAGGCAGGGACTACGAGCAGTACTTC. Translation: CASSLGRDYEQYF.

The V call is TRBV19, the J call TRBJ2-1; TRBD2 is a possible D gene (5 bases). CDR1 is LNHDA, CDR2 SQIVND, per germline (reference sequence). V lost 1 base and J 2 bases, leaving 6 bases between the germline ends. The CDR3 runs 14 residues. In DNA form, the CDR3 reads TGTGCCAGTAGTATAGCGGGGACCTACAATGAGCAGTTCTTC. It translates to CASSIAGTYNEQFF.

The chain employs TRBV2 and TRBJ2-2, with TRBD2 identical over 10 bases. J was trimmed by 0 bases and V by 1 base; bases with no gene match: 5. The V gene's germline CDR1 is SNHLY and CDR2 FYNNEI. The length of the CDR3 is 18 residues. As DNA, the CDR3 is TGTGCCAGCAGTGAAGTGACTAGCGGGCCAACGAACACCGGGGAGCTGTTTTTT. Amino acid sequence: CASSEVTSGPTNTGELFF.

The chain joins TRBV7-9 to TRBJ2-6; TRBD1 aligns across 7 bases. The CDR3 is 15 amino acids. CDR1 is SEHNR and CDR2 is FQNEAQ in the germline V gene (reference sequence). V lost 5 bases and J lost 2; bases outside the gene matches: 3. CDR3 nucleotides: TGTGCCAGCAGCCCGACAGGGACTGGGGCCAACGTCCTGACTTTC. It translates to CASSPTGTGANVLTF.